A single sample is the source of the 3 T cell receptor beta chains below, sequenced in a study of blood T cell repertoires in COVID-19. The method was immunoSEQ multiplex PCR; TCRdb's version includes in-frame clones alone and lacks a portion of them. This sample has some 99,000 clones, with around 82% found just once. The specimen was peripheral blood. These receptors all come from a woman aged 45-65 years with acute or convalescent COVID-19.

In its sample, this clone was seen once. This chain connects TRBV20-1 to TRBJ2-4; weak D call: TRBD1 (5 bases). This CDR3 contains 10 residues. CDR1 and CDR2 (germline): DFQATT, SNEGSKA (reference sequence). Trimming shortened V by 4 bases and J by 7 bases, and 5 bases separated the two germline ends. CDR3 sequence (DNA): TGCAGTGCTAAGGGGAACATTCAGTACTTC. Its protein is CSAKGNIQYF.

The chain links TRBV7-6 to TRBJ2-1; the match to TRBD1 covers 9 bases. J lost 6 bases, V lost 0 bases, and 3 bases had no gene match. Per the germline V gene, CDR1 is SGHVS and CDR2 is FNYEAQ. The CDR3 loop spans 15 amino acids. The CDR3 spells CASSLAQGAINEQFF. The CDR3 coding sequence is TGTGCCAGCAGCTTAGCACAGGGGGCGATCAATGAGCAGTTCTTC.

This chain uses TRBV4-2 with TRBJ1-1; D possibly corresponds to TRBD1 (6 bases). V was pared by 1 base and J by 3 bases, with 18 bases between. Germline lookup yields CDR1 LGHNA and CDR2 YNFKEQ. The CDR3 length is 17 residues. CDR3 sequence: CASSQGSTGFGDTEAFF. The CDR3 DNA sequence: TGTGCCAGCAGCCAAGGAAGTACAGGGTTTGGAGACACTGAAGCTTTCTTT.